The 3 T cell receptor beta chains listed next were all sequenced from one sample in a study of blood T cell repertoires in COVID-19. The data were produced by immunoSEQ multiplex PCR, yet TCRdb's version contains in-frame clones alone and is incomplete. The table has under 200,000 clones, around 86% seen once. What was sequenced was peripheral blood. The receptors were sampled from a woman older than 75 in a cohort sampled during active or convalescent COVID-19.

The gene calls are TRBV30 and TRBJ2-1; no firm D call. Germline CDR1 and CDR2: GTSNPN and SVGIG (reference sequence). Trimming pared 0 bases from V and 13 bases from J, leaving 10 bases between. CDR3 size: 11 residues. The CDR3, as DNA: TGTGCCTGGAGTGTGTTGGCGGAACAGTTCTTC. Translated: CAWSVLAEQFF.

DNA for the CDR3: TGTGCCAGCAGAAAGGGGGGGGCCTACGAGCAGTACTTC. Protein: CASRKGGAYEQYF. This rearrangement joins TRBV3-1 (or the pseudogene TRBV3-2) to TRBJ2-7, with D tentatively TRBD2 (7 bases). This CDR3 region has 13 residues. V was clipped by 6 bases and J by 2 bases, with 11 bases between them. The germline gives CDR1 LGHDT, CDR2 YNNKEL (reference sequence).

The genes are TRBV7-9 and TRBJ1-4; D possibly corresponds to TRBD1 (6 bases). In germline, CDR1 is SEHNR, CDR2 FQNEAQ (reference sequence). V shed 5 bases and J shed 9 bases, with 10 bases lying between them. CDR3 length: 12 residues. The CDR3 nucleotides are TGTGCCAGCAGCCCAGGACAGAAAAAACTGTTTTTT. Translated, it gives CASSPGQKKLFF.